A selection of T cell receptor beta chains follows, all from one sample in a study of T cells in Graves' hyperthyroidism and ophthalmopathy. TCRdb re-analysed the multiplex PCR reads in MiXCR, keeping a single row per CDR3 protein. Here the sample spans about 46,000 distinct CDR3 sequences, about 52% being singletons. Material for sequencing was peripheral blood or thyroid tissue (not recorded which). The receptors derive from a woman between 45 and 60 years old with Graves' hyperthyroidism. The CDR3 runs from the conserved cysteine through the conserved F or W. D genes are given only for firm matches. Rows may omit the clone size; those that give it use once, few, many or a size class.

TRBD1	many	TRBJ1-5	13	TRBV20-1	CSATGQGDQPQHF	TGCAGTGCGACGGGACAGGGGGATCAGCCCCAGCATTTT
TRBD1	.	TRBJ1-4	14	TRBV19	CASSPQGRGEKLFF	TGTGCCAGTAGTCCACAGGGGCGAGGCGAAAAACTGTTTTTT
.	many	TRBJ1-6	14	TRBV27	CASSFWSYNSPLHF	TGTGCCAGCAGTTTTTGGAGCTATAATTCACCCCTCCACTTT
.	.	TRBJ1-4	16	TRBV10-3	CAISAQGRPTNEKLFF	TGTGCCATCAGTGCGCAGGGGAGACCAACTAATGAAAAACTGTTTTTT
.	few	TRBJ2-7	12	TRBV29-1	CSVLAGGGEQYF	TGCAGCGTTCTGGCAGGGGGGGGCGAGCAGTACTTC
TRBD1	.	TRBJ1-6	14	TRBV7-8	CASSEGQHNSPLHF	TGTGCCAGCAGCGAGGGACAGCATAATTCACCCCTCCACTTT
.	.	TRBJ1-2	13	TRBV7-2	CASSLEQLYGYIF	TGCGCCAGCAGCTTAGAACAGCTCTATGGCTACATCTTC
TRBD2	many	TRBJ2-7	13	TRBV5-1	CASSPPGGHEQYF	TGCGCCAGCAGCCCCCCGGGAGGGCACGAGCAGTACTTC
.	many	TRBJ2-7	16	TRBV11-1	CASSKRYGDGTYEQYF	TGTGCCAGCAGCAAAAGGTATGGAGACGGTACCTACGAGCAGTACTTC
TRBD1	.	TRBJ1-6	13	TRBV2	CASSGTGQSPLHF	TGTGCCAGCAGCGGGACAGGGCAGTCACCCCTCCACTTT
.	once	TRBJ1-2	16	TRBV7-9	CASSPLLRGVDYGYTF	TGTGCCAGCAGCCCTCTCCTTCGGGGAGTCGACTATGGCTACACCTTC
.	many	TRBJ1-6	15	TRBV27	CASSTQGIYNSPLHF	TGTGCCAGCAGCACTCAGGGGATCTATAATTCACCCCTCCACTTT
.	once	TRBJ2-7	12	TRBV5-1	CASRSLVHEQYF	TGCGCCAGCAGATCCCTAGTACACGAACAGTACTTC
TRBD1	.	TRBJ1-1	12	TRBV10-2	CASGQGNTEAFF	TGCGCCAGCGGACAGGGGAACACTGAAGCTTTCTTT
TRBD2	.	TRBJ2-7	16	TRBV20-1	CSAIAGTSGASYEQYF	TGCAGTGCTATTGCCGGGACTAGCGGGGCATCCTACGAGCAGTACTTC
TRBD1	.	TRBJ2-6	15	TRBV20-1	CSTPDRAGGANVLTF	TGCAGTACCCCGGACAGGGCGGGAGGGGCCAACGTCCTGACTTTC
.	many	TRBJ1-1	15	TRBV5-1	CASRVSLISAGEAFF	TGCGCCAGCAGAGTCAGTTTAATCTCTGCTGGTGAAGCTTTCTTT
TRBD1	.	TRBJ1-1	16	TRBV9	CASSDGTGRMNTEAFF	TGTGCCAGCAGCGATGGGACAGGGCGGATGAACACTGAAGCTTTCTTT
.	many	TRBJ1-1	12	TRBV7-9	CASSLDLVEAFF	TGTGCCAGCAGCTTAGATTTAGTTGAAGCTTTCTTT
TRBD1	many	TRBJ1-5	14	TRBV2	CASSAGQLNQPQHF	TGTGCCAGCAGCGCGGGACAGTTAAATCAGCCCCAGCATTTT
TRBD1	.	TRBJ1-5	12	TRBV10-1	CASNRDRGSEHF	TGCGCCAGCAATAGGGACAGGGGTTCCGAGCATTTT
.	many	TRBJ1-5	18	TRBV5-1	CASSPVLRGTDSNQPQHF	TGCGCCAGCAGTCCCGTGCTCCGGGGAACCGATTCCAATCAGCCCCAGCATTTT
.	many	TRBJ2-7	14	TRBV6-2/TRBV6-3	CASSSGRSFYEQYF	TGTGCCAGCAGCTCCGGGAGATCTTTTTACGAGCAGTACTTC
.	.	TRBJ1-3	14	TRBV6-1	CASRRASSGNAVYF	TGTGCCAGCAGGAGGGCCAGCTCTGGAAACGCCGTATATTTT
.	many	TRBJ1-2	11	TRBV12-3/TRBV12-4	CASSLGTGYTF	TGTGCCAGCAGTTTAGGGACAGGCTACACCTTC
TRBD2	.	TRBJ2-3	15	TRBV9	CASSVGNGRADTQYF	TGTGCCAGCAGCGTAGGCAACGGGAGGGCGGATACGCAGTATTTT
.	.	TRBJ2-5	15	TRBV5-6	CASSLFNAGQETQYF	TGTGCCAGCAGCTTGTTTAATGCGGGACAAGAGACCCAGTACTTC